The rows below give T cell receptor beta chains drawn from one sample of a study of blood T cell dynamics during melanoma immunotherapy. Clones were sequenced by immunoSEQ multiplex PCR, and TCRdb holds only the in-frame ones, with some missing. The sample yields more than 14,000 clones, about 83% seen once. The material sequenced was blood, taken from a patient treated with checkpoint blockade. These TCRs come from a human donor with melanoma. CDR3s include the opening cysteine and the closing phenylalanine or tryptophan. The D gene is left open where the match is weak. Size is stated for part of the rows, as once, few or many counts, or as a class when the clone is expanded.

v_call: TRBV7-9
j_call: TRBJ1-2
clone_size: .
d_call: .
cdr3_aa: CASTRTDPNYGYTF
cdr3_nt: TGTGCCAGCACCCGAACTGATCCTAACTATGGCTACACCTTC

v_call: TRBV5-1
j_call: TRBJ2-2
clone_size: .
d_call: TRBD2
cdr3_aa: CASSLGLAANTGELFF
cdr3_nt: TGCGCCAGCAGCTTGGGGCTAGCGGCCAACACCGGGGAGCTGTTTTTT

v_call: TRBV28
j_call: TRBJ2-7
clone_size: .
d_call: .
cdr3_aa: CASSFSRDLTYEQYF
cdr3_nt: TGTGCCAGCAGTTTCAGCAGGGACCTTACCTACGAGCAGTACTTC

v_call: TRBV30
j_call: TRBJ2-1
clone_size: .
d_call: .
cdr3_aa: CAWSVPEVGDEQFF
cdr3_nt: TGTGCCTGGAGTGTACCCGAGGTCGGCGATGAGCAGTTCTTC

v_call: TRBV28
j_call: TRBJ1-6
clone_size: .
d_call: TRBD1
cdr3_aa: CASSLTGDLSYNSPLHF
cdr3_nt: TGTGCCAGCAGTCTCACAGGGGACCTCTCCTATAATTCACCCCTCCACTTT

v_call: TRBV28
j_call: TRBJ2-1
clone_size: .
d_call: TRBD1
cdr3_aa: CAIPRTGRTYNEQFF
cdr3_nt: TGTGCCATCCCCCGGACAGGGAGAACGTACAATGAGCAGTTCTTC

v_call: TRBV5-4
j_call: TRBJ1-1
clone_size: .
d_call: .
cdr3_aa: CASSQDLRTANTEAFF
cdr3_nt: TGCGCCAGCAGCCAAGATCTTAGGACAGCGAACACTGAAGCTTTCTTT

v_call: TRBV2
j_call: TRBJ1-1
clone_size: .
d_call: .
cdr3_aa: CASTTGPQATEAFF
cdr3_nt: TGTGCCAGTACTACCGGGCCTCAGGCTACTGAAGCTTTCTTT

v_call: TRBV18
j_call: TRBJ2-7
clone_size: once
d_call: TRBD2
cdr3_aa: CASSPAGGYEQYF
cdr3_nt: TGTGCCAGCTCCCCAGCCGGGGGGTACGAGCAGTACTTC

v_call: TRBV5-1
j_call: TRBJ1-4
clone_size: .
d_call: .
cdr3_aa: CASSRDGVNEKLFF
cdr3_nt: TGCGCCAGCAGCCGCGACGGTGTGAATGAAAAACTGTTTTTT

v_call: TRBV18
j_call: TRBJ1-2
clone_size: .
d_call: .
cdr3_aa: CASSPPAVTNYGYTF
cdr3_nt: TGTGCCAGCTCACCACCTGCGGTGACTAACTATGGCTACACCTTC

v_call: TRBV27
j_call: TRBJ1-1
clone_size: large
d_call: .
cdr3_aa: CASTAGDMNTEAFF
cdr3_nt: TGTGCCAGCACCGCAGGGGATATGAACACTGAAGCTTTCTTT

v_call: TRBV11-2
j_call: TRBJ1-2
clone_size: .
d_call: .
cdr3_aa: CASSLGSQGPGYTF
cdr3_nt: TGTGCCAGCAGCTTAGGCTCACAGGGTCCTGGCTACACCTTC

v_call: TRBV18
j_call: TRBJ2-3
clone_size: .
d_call: .
cdr3_aa: CASSPPRIRDTQYF
cdr3_nt: TGTGCCAGCTCACCACCTAGAATAAGAGATACGCAGTATTTT

v_call: TRBV5-1
j_call: TRBJ2-3
clone_size: .
d_call: .
cdr3_aa: CASSLAGEDTQYF
cdr3_nt: TGCGCCAGCAGCTTGGCTGGGGAAGATACGCAGTATTTT

v_call: TRBV7-2
j_call: TRBJ2-2
clone_size: .
d_call: TRBD1
cdr3_aa: CASSSTGGDTGELFF
cdr3_nt: TGTGCCAGCAGCTCGACAGGGGGCGACACCGGGGAGCTGTTTTTT

v_call: TRBV19
j_call: TRBJ1-4
clone_size: .
d_call: .
cdr3_aa: CASSIVPRATNEKLFF
cdr3_nt: TGTGCCAGTAGTATCGTACCCCGAGCCACTAATGAAAAACTGTTTTTT

v_call: TRBV19
j_call: TRBJ1-1
clone_size: .
d_call: .
cdr3_aa: CASSPLDNVRNTEAFF
cdr3_nt: TGTGCCAGTAGCCCGTTGGACAATGTCAGAAACACTGAAGCTTTCTTT

v_call: TRBV5-1
j_call: TRBJ2-7
clone_size: .
d_call: TRBD1
cdr3_aa: CASSPEGTGVGEQYF
cdr3_nt: TGCGCCAGCAGTCCGGAGGGGACAGGGGTGGGCGAGCAGTACTTC

v_call: TRBV29-1
j_call: TRBJ2-7
clone_size: .
d_call: .
cdr3_aa: CSARDGAYEQYF
cdr3_nt: TGCAGCGCCCGGGACGGAGCCTACGAGCAGTACTTC

v_call: TRBV7-2
j_call: TRBJ2-3
clone_size: once
d_call: .
cdr3_aa: CASSLGYSTDTQYF
cdr3_nt: TGTGCCAGCAGCTTAGGCTATAGCACAGATACGCAGTATTTT

v_call: TRBV27
j_call: TRBJ2-5
clone_size: few
d_call: .
cdr3_aa: CASRPTVQETQYF
cdr3_nt: TGTGCCAGCAGGCCGACAGTCCAAGAGACCCAGTACTTC

v_call: TRBV7-9
j_call: TRBJ2-7
clone_size: medium-sized
d_call: .
cdr3_aa: CASSLDRRPYEQYF
cdr3_nt: TGTGCCAGCAGCTTAGACCGTAGACCCTACGAGCAGTACTTC

v_call: TRBV6-5
j_call: TRBJ1-5
clone_size: .
d_call: TRBD1
cdr3_aa: CASSTGGNQPQHF
cdr3_nt: TGTGCCAGCAGCACAGGGGGAAATCAGCCCCAGCATTTT

v_call: TRBV4-2
j_call: TRBJ2-7
clone_size: .
d_call: .
cdr3_aa: CASSQDKGTQGEQYF
cdr3_nt: TGTGCCAGCAGCCAAGACAAGGGTACCCAGGGGGAGCAGTACTTC

v_call: TRBV14
j_call: TRBJ2-1
clone_size: .
d_call: TRBD2
cdr3_aa: CASSQRPGLAINEQFF
cdr3_nt: TGTGCCAGCAGCCAACGCCCGGGACTAGCTATTAATGAGCAGTTCTTC

v_call: TRBV7-9
j_call: TRBJ2-1
clone_size: .
d_call: TRBD2
cdr3_aa: CASSPAGLALHNEQFF
cdr3_nt: TGTGCCAGCAGCCCTGCCGGACTAGCATTGCACAATGAGCAGTTCTTC

v_call: TRBV6-5
j_call: TRBJ2-1
clone_size: .
d_call: TRBD2
cdr3_aa: CASSFTSGSVNEQFF
cdr3_nt: TGTGCCAGCAGTTTTACTAGCGGGAGTGTCAATGAGCAGTTCTTC

v_call: TRBV9
j_call: TRBJ1-1
clone_size: .
d_call: .
cdr3_aa: CASSVTLLNTEAFF
cdr3_nt: TGTGCCAGCAGCGTGACACTACTGAACACTGAAGCTTTCTTT

v_call: TRBV7-3
j_call: TRBJ1-1
clone_size: .
d_call: TRBD1
cdr3_aa: CASSWEGQGPRLSAFF
cdr3_nt: TGTGCCAGCAGCTGGGAAGGACAGGGGCCCCGGCTGTCAGCTTTCTTT

v_call: TRBV7-9
j_call: TRBJ2-3
clone_size: .
d_call: .
cdr3_aa: CASSPLVSTDTQYF
cdr3_nt: TGTGCCAGCAGCCCCCTAGTCTCCACAGATACGCAGTATTTT

v_call: TRBV7-2
j_call: TRBJ1-6
clone_size: .
d_call: .
cdr3_aa: CASSLRQTNSPLHF
cdr3_nt: TGTGCCAGCAGCTTAAGACAGACCAATTCACCCCTCCACTTT

v_call: TRBV29-1
j_call: TRBJ2-3
clone_size: .
d_call: .
cdr3_aa: CSARGAATDTQYF
cdr3_nt: TGCAGCGCGAGGGGGGCGGCCACAGATACGCAGTATTTT

v_call: TRBV11-3
j_call: TRBJ2-1
clone_size: .
d_call: TRBD2
cdr3_aa: CASSSRTSGSYNEQFF
cdr3_nt: TGTGCCAGCAGCTCCCGAACTAGCGGGAGTTACAATGAGCAGTTCTTC

v_call: TRBV7-8
j_call: TRBJ2-1
clone_size: .
d_call: TRBD1
cdr3_aa: CASSLATGQFSYNEQFF
cdr3_nt: TGTGCCAGCAGCTTAGCTACGGGACAGTTCTCCTACAATGAGCAGTTCTTC

v_call: TRBV4-2
j_call: TRBJ2-4
clone_size: .
d_call: .
cdr3_aa: CASSQDLWAALAKNIQYF
cdr3_nt: TGTGCCAGCAGCCAAGACCTCTGGGCGGCCCTAGCCAAAAACATTCAGTACTTC

v_call: TRBV28
j_call: TRBJ1-3
clone_size: .
d_call: .
cdr3_aa: CASSSPDGRNTIYF
cdr3_nt: TGTGCCAGCAGTTCTCCGGACGGTAGAAACACCATATATTTT

v_call: TRBV27
j_call: TRBJ2-3
clone_size: .
d_call: .
cdr3_aa: CASSLSAATDTQYF
cdr3_nt: TGTGCCAGCAGTTTATCAGCGGCCACAGATACGCAGTATTTT

v_call: TRBV4-3
j_call: TRBJ2-3
clone_size: .
d_call: TRBD2
cdr3_aa: CASSQDPRAGGADTQYF
cdr3_nt: TGCGCCAGCAGCCAAGATCCCAGAGCGGGAGGTGCAGATACGCAGTATTTT

v_call: TRBV6-5
j_call: TRBJ2-3
clone_size: .
d_call: TRBD1
cdr3_aa: CASSYPRDRGTDTQYF
cdr3_nt: TGTGCCAGCAGTTACCCCCGGGACAGGGGAACAGATACGCAGTATTTT

v_call: TRBV5-1
j_call: TRBJ2-3
clone_size: .
d_call: TRBD1
cdr3_aa: CASSARQGADTQYF
cdr3_nt: TGCGCCAGCAGCGCAAGACAGGGGGCAGATACGCAGTATTTT

v_call: TRBV28
j_call: TRBJ1-5
clone_size: .
d_call: .
cdr3_aa: CASSFLQRRQPQHF
cdr3_nt: TGTGCCAGCAGTTTCTTACAGAGACGTCAGCCCCAGCATTTT

v_call: TRBV10-3
j_call: TRBJ2-2
clone_size: .
d_call: .
cdr3_aa: CAIRVDSDNTGELFF
cdr3_nt: TGTGCCATCAGGGTTGACAGCGACAACACCGGGGAGCTGTTTTTT

v_call: TRBV19
j_call: TRBJ1-5
clone_size: .
d_call: .
cdr3_aa: CASSIGTAYSNQPQHF
cdr3_nt: TGTGCCAGTAGTATAGGGACAGCCTATAGCAATCAGCCCCAGCATTTT